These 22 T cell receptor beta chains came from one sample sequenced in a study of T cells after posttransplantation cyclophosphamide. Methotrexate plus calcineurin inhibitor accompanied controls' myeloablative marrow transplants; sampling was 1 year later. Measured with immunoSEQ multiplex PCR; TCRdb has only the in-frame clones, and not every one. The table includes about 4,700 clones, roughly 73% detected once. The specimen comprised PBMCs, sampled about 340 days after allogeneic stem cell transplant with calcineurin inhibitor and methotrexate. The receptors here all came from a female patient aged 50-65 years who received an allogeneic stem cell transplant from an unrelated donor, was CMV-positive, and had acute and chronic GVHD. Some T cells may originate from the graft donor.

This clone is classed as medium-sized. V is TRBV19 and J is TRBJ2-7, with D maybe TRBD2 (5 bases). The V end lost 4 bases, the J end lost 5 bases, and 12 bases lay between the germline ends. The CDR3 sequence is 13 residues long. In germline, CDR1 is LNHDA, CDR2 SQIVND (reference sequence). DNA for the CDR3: TGTGCCAGTAGTACTTACCGGCGGGACGAGCAGTACTTC. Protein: CASSTYRRDEQYF.

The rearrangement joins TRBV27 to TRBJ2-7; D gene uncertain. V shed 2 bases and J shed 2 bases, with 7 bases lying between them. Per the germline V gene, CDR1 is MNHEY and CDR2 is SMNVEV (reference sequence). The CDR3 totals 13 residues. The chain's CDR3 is CASSLHQTYEQYF. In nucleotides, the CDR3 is TGTGCCAGCAGTTTACATCAAACCTACGAGCAGTACTTC.

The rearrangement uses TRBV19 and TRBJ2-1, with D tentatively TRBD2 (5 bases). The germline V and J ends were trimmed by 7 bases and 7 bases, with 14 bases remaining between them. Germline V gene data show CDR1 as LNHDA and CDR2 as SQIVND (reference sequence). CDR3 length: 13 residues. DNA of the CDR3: TGTGCCAGTACCCTAGGAGGAACAAATGAGCAGTTCTTC. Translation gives CASTLGGTNEQFF.

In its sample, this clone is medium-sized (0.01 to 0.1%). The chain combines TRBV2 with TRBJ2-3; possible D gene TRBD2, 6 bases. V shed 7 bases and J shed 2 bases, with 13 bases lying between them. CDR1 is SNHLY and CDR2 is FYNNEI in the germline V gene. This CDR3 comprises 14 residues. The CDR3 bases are TGTGCCAGCAAGTTGCGGGGAGTCACAGATACGCAGTATTTT. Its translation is CASKLRGVTDTQYF.

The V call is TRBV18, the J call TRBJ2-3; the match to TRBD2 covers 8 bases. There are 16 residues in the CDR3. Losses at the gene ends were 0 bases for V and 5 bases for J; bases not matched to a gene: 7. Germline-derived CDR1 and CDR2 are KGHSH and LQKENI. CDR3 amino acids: CASSPPLRGVEDTQYF. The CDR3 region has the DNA TGTGCCAGCTCACCACCGTTGCGGGGGGTGGAAGATACGCAGTATTTT.

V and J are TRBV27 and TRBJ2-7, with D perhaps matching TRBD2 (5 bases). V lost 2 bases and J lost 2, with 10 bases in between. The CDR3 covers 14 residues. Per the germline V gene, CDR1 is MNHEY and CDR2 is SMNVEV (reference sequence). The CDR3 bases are TGTGCCAGCAGTTTAAGCGGCCTAACCTACGAGCAGTACTTC. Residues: CASSLSGLTYEQYF.

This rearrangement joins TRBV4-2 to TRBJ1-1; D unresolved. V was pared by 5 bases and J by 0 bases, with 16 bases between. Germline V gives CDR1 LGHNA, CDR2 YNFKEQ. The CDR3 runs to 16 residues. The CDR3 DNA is TGTGCCAGCAGCGAGGGTTTTAGAACCATGAACACTGAAGCTTTCTTT. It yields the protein CASSEGFRTMNTEAFF.

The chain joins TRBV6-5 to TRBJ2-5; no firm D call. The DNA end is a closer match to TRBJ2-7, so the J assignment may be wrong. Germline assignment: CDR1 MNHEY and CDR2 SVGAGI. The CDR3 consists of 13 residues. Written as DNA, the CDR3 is TGTGCCAGCAGTTTTGGCGGCTCCTACGAGCAGTACTTC. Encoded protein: CASSFGGSYEQYF.

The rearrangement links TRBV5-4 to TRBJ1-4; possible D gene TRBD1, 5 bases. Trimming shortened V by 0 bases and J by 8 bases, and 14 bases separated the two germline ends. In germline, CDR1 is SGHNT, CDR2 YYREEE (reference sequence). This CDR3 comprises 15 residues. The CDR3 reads CASSLGGGVGEKLFF. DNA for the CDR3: TGTGCCAGCAGCTTGGGGGGAGGGGTAGGAGAAAAACTGTTTTTT.

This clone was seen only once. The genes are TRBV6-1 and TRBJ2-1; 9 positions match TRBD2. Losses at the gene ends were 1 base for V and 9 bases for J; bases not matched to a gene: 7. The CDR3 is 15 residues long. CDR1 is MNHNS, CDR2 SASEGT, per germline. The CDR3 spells CASSEEGLALSEQFF. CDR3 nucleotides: TGTGCCAGCAGTGAAGAGGGACTAGCCCTCAGTGAGCAGTTCTTC.

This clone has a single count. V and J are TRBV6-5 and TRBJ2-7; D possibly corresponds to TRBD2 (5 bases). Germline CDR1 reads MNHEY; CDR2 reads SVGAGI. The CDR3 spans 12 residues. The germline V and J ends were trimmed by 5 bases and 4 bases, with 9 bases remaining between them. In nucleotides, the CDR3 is TGTGCCAGCAGTGAAGAGGGTTACGAGCAGTACTTC. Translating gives CASSEEGYEQYF.

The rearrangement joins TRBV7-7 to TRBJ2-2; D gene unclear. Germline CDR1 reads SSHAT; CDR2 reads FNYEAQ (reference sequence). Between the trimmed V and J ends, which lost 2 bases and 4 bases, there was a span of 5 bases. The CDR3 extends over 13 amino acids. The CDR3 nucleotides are TGTGCCAGCAGCTTACAATTCACCGGGGAGCTGTTTTTT. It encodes CASSLQFTGELFF.

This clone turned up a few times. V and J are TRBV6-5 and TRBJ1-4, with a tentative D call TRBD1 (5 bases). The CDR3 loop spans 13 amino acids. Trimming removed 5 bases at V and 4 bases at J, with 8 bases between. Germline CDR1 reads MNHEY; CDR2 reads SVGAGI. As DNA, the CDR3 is TGTGCCAGCAGTGAGACAGTTAATGAAAAACTGTTTTTT. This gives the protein CASSETVNEKLFF.

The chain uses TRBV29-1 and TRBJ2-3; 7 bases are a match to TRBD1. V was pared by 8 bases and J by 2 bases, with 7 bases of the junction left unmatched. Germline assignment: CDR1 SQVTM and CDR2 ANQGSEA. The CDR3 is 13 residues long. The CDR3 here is CSMTGLFTDTQYF. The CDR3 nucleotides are TGCAGCATGACAGGGTTGTTCACAGATACGCAGTATTTT.

The CDR3 sequence is CASSAQYSYEQYF. CDR3 coding DNA: TGTGCCAGCAGTGCCCAGTACTCCTACGAGCAGTACTTC. The chain employs TRBV9 and TRBJ2-7, with D unclear. V was cut by 5 bases and J by 0 bases, with 9 bases left in between. Germline values: CDR1 SGDLS, CDR2 YYNGEE. The CDR3 is made up of 13 amino acids.

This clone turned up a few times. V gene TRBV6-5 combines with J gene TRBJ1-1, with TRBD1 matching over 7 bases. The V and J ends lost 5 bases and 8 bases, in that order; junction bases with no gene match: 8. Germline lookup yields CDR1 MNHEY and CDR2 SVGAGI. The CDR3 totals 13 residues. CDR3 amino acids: CASSRTGQTEAFF. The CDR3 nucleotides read TGTGCCAGCAGTCGGACAGGCCAGACCGAAGCTTTCTTT.

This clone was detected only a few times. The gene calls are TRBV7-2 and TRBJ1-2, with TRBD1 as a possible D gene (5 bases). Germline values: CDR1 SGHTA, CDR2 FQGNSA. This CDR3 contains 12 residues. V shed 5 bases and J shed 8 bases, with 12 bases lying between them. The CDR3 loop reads CASSRDSPGYTF. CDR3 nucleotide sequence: TGTGCCAGCAGCAGAGACAGTCCGGGCTACACCTTC.

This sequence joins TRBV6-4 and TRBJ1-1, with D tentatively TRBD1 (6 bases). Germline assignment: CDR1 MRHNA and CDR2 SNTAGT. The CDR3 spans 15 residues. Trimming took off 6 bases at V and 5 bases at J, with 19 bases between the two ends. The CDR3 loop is CASSPAGAQKTEAFF. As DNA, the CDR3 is TGTGCCAGCAGCCCGGCGGGGGCGCAAAAAACTGAAGCTTTCTTT.

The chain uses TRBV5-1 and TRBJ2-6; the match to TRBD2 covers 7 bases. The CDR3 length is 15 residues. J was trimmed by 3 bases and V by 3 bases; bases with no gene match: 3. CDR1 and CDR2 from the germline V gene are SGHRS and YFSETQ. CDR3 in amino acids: CASSWEGHGANVLTF. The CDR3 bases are TGCGCCAGCAGCTGGGAGGGGCATGGGGCCAACGTCCTGACTTTC.

The CDR3 region is CASSWFGGASETQYF. The CDR3 bases are TGTGCCAGCAGTTGGTTCGGGGGGGCCAGTGAGACCCAGTACTTC. V and J are TRBV27 and TRBJ2-5; 8 bases are shared with TRBD2. Germline trimming cut 4 bases from V and 5 bases from J; bases unmatched to any gene: 9. The CDR3 is 15 residues long. The V gene's germline CDR1 is MNHEY and CDR2 SMNVEV (reference sequence).

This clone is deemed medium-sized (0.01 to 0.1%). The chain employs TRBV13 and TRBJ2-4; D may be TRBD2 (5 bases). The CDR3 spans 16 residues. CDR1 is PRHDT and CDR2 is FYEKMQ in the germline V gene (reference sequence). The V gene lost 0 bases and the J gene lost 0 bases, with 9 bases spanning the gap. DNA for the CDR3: TGTGCCAGCAGCTTAGGACGGACTTTAGCCAAAAACATTCAGTACTTC. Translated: CASSLGRTLAKNIQYF.

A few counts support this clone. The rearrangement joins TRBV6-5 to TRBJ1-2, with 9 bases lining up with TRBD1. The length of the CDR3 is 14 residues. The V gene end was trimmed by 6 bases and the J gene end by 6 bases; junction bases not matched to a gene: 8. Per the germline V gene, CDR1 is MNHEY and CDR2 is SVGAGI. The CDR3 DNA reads TGTGCCAGCAGAGAGACAGGGGGAAAGAATGGCTACACCTTC. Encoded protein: CASRETGGKNGYTF.